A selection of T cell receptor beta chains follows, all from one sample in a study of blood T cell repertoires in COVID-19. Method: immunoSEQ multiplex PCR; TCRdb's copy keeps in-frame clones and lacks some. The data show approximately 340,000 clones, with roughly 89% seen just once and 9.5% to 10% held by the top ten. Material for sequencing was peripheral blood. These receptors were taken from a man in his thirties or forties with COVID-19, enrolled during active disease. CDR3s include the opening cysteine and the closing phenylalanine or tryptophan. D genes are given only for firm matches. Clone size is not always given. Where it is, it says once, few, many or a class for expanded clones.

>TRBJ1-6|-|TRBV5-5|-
TGTGCCAGCAGCTTGGTGAGGGTAGATAATTCACCCCTCCACTTT
CASSLVRVDNSPLHF
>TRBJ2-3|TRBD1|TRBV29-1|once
TGCAGCGTCTCCGGGACAGCGCCAGATACGCAGTATTTT
CSVSGTAPDTQYF
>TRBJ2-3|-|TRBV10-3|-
TGTGCCATCAGTGAAAGGGAGGGGGGGGCTCGAGATACGCAGTATTTT
CAISEREGGARDTQYF
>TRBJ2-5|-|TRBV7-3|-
TGTGCCAGCAGCTTGGGGGGAGAAGAGACCCAGTACTTC
CASSLGGEETQYF
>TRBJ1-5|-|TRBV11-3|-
TGTGCCAGCAGCTGGAGGGCACAGATCAATCAGCCCCAGCATTTT
CASSWRAQINQPQHF
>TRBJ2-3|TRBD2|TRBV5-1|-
TGCGCCAGCAGACGGACTAGCGGGTACACAGATACGCAGTATTTT
CASRRTSGYTDTQYF
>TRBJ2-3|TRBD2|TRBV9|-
TGTGCCAGCAGCGTAGATTCTGCGGGAGAGGGAGATACGCAGTATTTT
CASSVDSAGEGDTQYF
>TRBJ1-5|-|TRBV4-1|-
TGCGCCAGCAGCCAAGGTTCAGGGGGCAATCAGCCCCAGCATTTT
CASSQGSGGNQPQHF
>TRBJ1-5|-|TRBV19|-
TGTGCCAGTAGTAACGTCCAGAATCAGCCCCAGCATTTT
CASSNVQNQPQHF
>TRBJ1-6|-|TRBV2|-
TGTGCCAGCAGTGAGCTGGGGCAGAATAATTCACCCCTCCACTTT
CASSELGQNNSPLHF
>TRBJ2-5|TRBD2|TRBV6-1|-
TGTGCCAGCAGTGAGGCAGGGTCAAGGGAGGGGACCCAGTACTTC
CASSEAGSREGTQYF
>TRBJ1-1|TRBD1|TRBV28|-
TGTGCCAGCAGTCGAGGACAGGGGTGGACTGAAGCTTTCTTT
CASSRGQGWTEAFF
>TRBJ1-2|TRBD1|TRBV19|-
TGTGCCAGTACAAGGACAGGGAGTGACGGCTATGGCTACACCTTC
CASTRTGSDGYGYTF
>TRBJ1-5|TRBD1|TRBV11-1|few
TGTGCCAGCAGCAAGGACAGGGCAGGTAATCAGCCCCAGCATTTT
CASSKDRAGNQPQHF
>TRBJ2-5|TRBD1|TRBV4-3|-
TGCGCCAGCAGCCGCCTAACAGGGGACCGAGAGACCCAGTACTTC
CASSRLTGDRETQYF
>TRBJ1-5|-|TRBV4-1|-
TGCGCCAGCAGCCACCCTGGGGGGGGAATGGGCAATCAGCCCCAGCATTTT
CASSHPGGGMGNQPQHF
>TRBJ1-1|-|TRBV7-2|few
TGTGCCAGCAGCACAGAGGGGCGGGGGAACACTGAAGCTTTCTTT
CASSTEGRGNTEAFF